These 21 T cell receptor beta chains were all obtained from the same sample, sequenced in a study of T cell changes during pregnancy in multiple sclerosis. Data came from immunoSEQ multiplex PCR; TCRdb stores just in-frame clones and leaves some out. The sample carries around 110,000 clones, roughly 92% recorded once. The material sequenced was peripheral blood, taken in the third trimester of pregnancy. The receptors here all came from a female donor in good health, enrolled as a control in a pregnancy study.

The rearrangement joins TRBV10-3 to TRBJ1-1; D call uncertain. Germline CDR1 is ENHRY and CDR2 is SYGVKD. V lost 4 bases to trimming and J lost 1 base, with 16 bases between them. The CDR3 runs 16 residues. The CDR3 spells CAISGSLTGENTEAFF. CDR3 DNA sequence: TGTGCCATCAGTGGATCTCTGACCGGGGAGAACACTGAAGCTTTCTTT.

This chain connects TRBV7-2 to TRBJ1-5, with 8 bases fitting TRBD1. The ends lost 3 bases at V and 3 bases at J; junction bases unmatched: 4. Germline V gives CDR1 SGHTA, CDR2 FQGNSA. The CDR3 consists of 15 residues. The CDR3 bases are TGTGCCAGCAGCTTTTCAGGGGGCTTCAATCAGCCCCAGCATTTT. It is translated as CASSFSGGFNQPQHF.

V is TRBV5-4 and J is TRBJ1-3, with unresolved D. The CDR3 contains 14 residues. CDR1 is SGHNT and CDR2 is YYREEE in the germline V gene (reference sequence). The V gene lost 0 bases and the J gene lost 4 bases, with 8 bases spanning the gap. The CDR3 reads CASSLGGGGNTIYF. The CDR3 DNA is TGTGCCAGCAGCTTGGGTGGAGGCGGAAACACCATATATTTT.

This clone was found a few times. The V call is TRBV4-3, the J call TRBJ1-2; D might be TRBD1 (6 bases). CDR1 is LGHNA, CDR2 YSLEER, per germline. The CDR3 length is 16 residues. Deletions cut 0 bases from V and 0 bases from J, with 11 bases between. Here the CDR3 DNA reads TGCGCCAGCAGCCAAGATCGGCAGGGGCCTAACTATGGCTACACCTTC. Amino acids: CASSQDRQGPNYGYTF.

The chain recombines TRBV4-2 with TRBJ2-4; 7 bases are shared with TRBD2. V shed 4 bases and J 5 bases; nucleotides not matched to a gene: 11. This CDR3 is 16 amino acids long. Germline V lookup: CDR1 LGHNA, CDR2 YNFKEQ. CDR3 DNA: TGTGCCAGCAGCCGAGCCCGTTATAGCGGGCAAAACATTCAGTACTTC. This translates into CASSRARYSGQNIQYF.

This chain links TRBV5-8 with TRBJ1-5; D unclear. V was trimmed by 2 bases and J by 5 bases, leaving 11 bases between them. Germline V gene sequence: CDR1 SGHTS, CDR2 YDEGEE. The CDR3 contains 14 residues. CDR3 in amino acids: CASSFSSADQPQHF. The CDR3, as DNA: TGTGCCAGCAGCTTCTCCAGCGCCGATCAGCCCCAGCATTTT. Based on the CDR3 plus reference TRBV5-8 and TRBJ1-5, the full variable domain is EAGVTQSPTHLIKTRGQQATLRCSPISGHTSVYWYQQALGLGLQFLLWYDEGEERNRGNFPPRFSGRQFPNYSSELNVNALELEDSALYLCASSFSSADQPQHFGDGTRLSIL.

The chain couples TRBV6-5 to TRBJ1-3; no clear D. This CDR3 has 13 amino acids. Germline CDR1 MNHEY, CDR2 SVGAGI. Trimming stripped 3 bases from V and 7 bases from J, with 10 bases between. CDR3 sequence: CASSYSQANTIYF. CDR3 sequence (DNA): TGTGCCAGCAGTTATAGTCAGGCGAACACCATATATTTT.

This chain links TRBV6-1 with TRBJ1-1; D is possibly TRBD1 (6 bases). V dropped 5 bases and J dropped 5 bases, with 12 bases sitting between them. The V gene's germline CDR1 is MNHNS and CDR2 SASEGT. The CDR3 consists of 13 residues. The CDR3 region is CASSPGEATEAFF. Written as DNA, the CDR3 is TGTGCCAGCAGTCCAGGGGAAGCAACTGAAGCTTTCTTT.

This chain connects TRBV11-3 to TRBJ1-6; D remains ambiguous. Trimming removed 4 bases from V and 10 bases from J, with 11 bases in between. This CDR3 comprises 13 residues. The germline V gene has CDR1 SGHNT and CDR2 YENEEA. This CDR3 reads CASSSTALSPLHF. The CDR3 DNA reads TGTGCCAGCAGCTCTACCGCGCTATCACCCCTCCACTTT. The variable domain in full, completed from reference TRBV11-3 and TRBJ1-6, reads EAGVVQSPRYKIIEKKQPVAFWCNPISGHNTLYWYLQNLGQGPELLIRYENEEAVDDSQLPKDRFSAERLKGVDSTLKIQPAELGDSAVYLCASSSTALSPLHFGNGTRLTVT.

The chain uses TRBV18 and TRBJ2-2, with D possibly being TRBD2 (5 bases). V was trimmed by 3 bases and J by 5 bases, leaving 13 bases between them. The germline CDR1 and CDR2 sequences are KGHSH and LQKENI. The CDR3 loop spans 15 amino acids. CDR3 sequence: CASSPEDLPTGELFF. The CDR3 bases are TGTGCCAGCTCACCGGAGGACTTGCCTACCGGGGAGCTGTTTTTT.

This clone was found once. V usage is TRBV15 and J usage is TRBJ2-7; TRBD1 matches at 9 bases. The CDR3 runs to 16 residues. Germline V lookup: CDR1 LNHNV, CDR2 YYDKDF (reference sequence). The V gene end was trimmed by 0 bases and the J gene end by 2 bases; junction bases not matched to a gene: 5. The CDR3 reads CATSRDSGTGPYEQYF. The CDR3 nucleotides are TGTGCCACCAGCAGAGATTCCGGGACAGGGCCCTACGAGCAGTACTTC.

This clone appeared a single time. V gene TRBV6-1 combines with J gene TRBJ1-2, with 7 bases that match TRBD1. The CDR3 loop spans 13 amino acids. Germline V gives CDR1 MNHNS, CDR2 SASEGT. J lost 6 bases, V lost 8 bases, and 9 bases had no gene match. The CDR3 region has the DNA TGTGCCAGCCGAAAAGACAGGGACGATGGCTACACCTTC. Its translation is CASRKDRDDGYTF.

The rearrangement uses TRBV9 and TRBJ1-3; D ambiguous. There are 15 residues in the CDR3. Germline CDR1 is SGDLS and CDR2 is YYNGEE. The V gene lost 1 base and the J gene lost 3 bases, with 11 bases spanning the gap. The CDR3 spells CASSVSSLLGNTIYF. The CDR3 DNA sequence: TGTGCCAGCAGCGTATCATCCCTACTTGGAAACACCATATATTTT.

The chain couples TRBV5-5 to TRBJ2-5; D remains unclear. The CDR3 sequence is 17 residues long. The germline V and J ends were trimmed by 0 bases and 5 bases, with 20 bases remaining between them. The germline V gene has CDR1 SGHKS and CDR2 YYEKEE (reference sequence). CDR3 nucleotides: TGTGCCAGCAGCTTGGACGTACTTATAACGACCGGGGAGACCCAGTACTTC. Translation: CASSLDVLITTGETQYF.

The J gene is TRBJ2-7, the V gene TRBV7-8; D is undetermined. Per the germline V gene, CDR1 is SGHVS and CDR2 is FQNEAQ. The ends were cut back, 5 bases at V and 5 bases at J, with 10 bases in the middle. The CDR3 has 12 residues. The CDR3 sequence is CASSLLRNEQYF. CDR3 nucleotides: TGTGCCAGCAGCCTCCTAAGAAACGAGCAGTACTTC.

CDR3 protein: CAWSNGDSPLHF. The CDR3 nucleotides read TGTGCCTGGAGTAACGGAGATTCACCCCTCCACTTT. V is TRBV30 and J is TRBJ1-6; D is undetermined. The germline V and J ends were trimmed by 2 bases and 8 bases, with 7 bases remaining between them. Germline CDR1 and CDR2: GTSNPN and SVGIG (reference sequence). This CDR3 contains 12 residues.

The chain employs TRBV6-6 and TRBJ2-7, with D unresolved. From germline, CDR1 is MNHNY and CDR2 SVGAGI (reference sequence). This CDR3 spans 16 amino acids. The V end lost 0 bases, the J end lost 1 base, and 13 bases lay between the germline ends. DNA of the CDR3: TGTGCCAGCAGTTACTCGATAGACGGAGCTTCCTACGAGCAGTACTTC. Its translation: CASSYSIDGASYEQYF.

This clone has a handful of counts. This chain links TRBV2 with TRBJ1-6, with TRBD1 matching over 8 bases. V lost 5 bases to trimming and J lost 17 bases; unmatched junction nucleotides: 14. This CDR3 spans 14 amino acids. The germline gives CDR1 SNHLY, CDR2 FYNNEI. The CDR3 is CASSPPGTGRGIHF. The CDR3, as DNA: TGTGCCAGCAGTCCCCCCGGGACAGGTCGTGGGATCCACTTT.

This chain connects TRBV6-4 to TRBJ1-2, with TRBD1 matching 9 bases. From germline, CDR1 is MRHNA and CDR2 SNTAGT. V trimming: 0 bases; J trimming: 10 bases; junction bases outside the gene matches: 9. The CDR3 is 15 amino acids. The CDR3, as DNA: TGTGCCAGCAGTGACTCAGGGACAGGGTATGATGCCTACACCTTC. Its translation is CASSDSGTGYDAYTF.

The chain recombines TRBV6-6 with TRBJ1-1; the match to TRBD1 covers 9 bases. The germline V gene encodes CDR1 MNHNY and CDR2 SVGAGI (reference sequence). V lost 10 bases, J lost 6 bases, and 9 bases stayed unmatched. CDR3 length: 13 residues. CDR3 region: CATWDREAPEAFF. CDR3 in DNA: TGTGCCACCTGGGACAGGGAGGCCCCTGAAGCTTTCTTT.

The gene calls are TRBV6-5 and TRBJ1-5, with 9 bases fitting TRBD1. There are 14 residues in the CDR3. Germline trimming cut 6 bases from V and 6 bases from J; bases unmatched to any gene: 6. Germline-derived CDR1 and CDR2 are MNHEY and SVGAGI. This chain's CDR3 is CASRATGGVQPQHF. The CDR3 DNA reads as TGTGCCAGCAGAGCCACAGGGGGCGTTCAGCCCCAGCATTTT.